This T cell receptor beta chain was sequenced during a study of T cells expressing NK-cell markers. CDR1 is SEHNR, CDR2 FQNEAQ, per germline (reference sequence). The CDR3 loop spans 12 amino acids. Beta-chain TCR cDNA was generated via 5'RACE template switching with UMIs. TCRdb reprocessed the 5' RACE reads and reports one entry per CDR3 protein, with no DNA. The sample totals about 390,000 distinct CDR3 sequences; its top ten clones hold roughly a tenth. Study-wide points: Topping the CD3+CD56-NKG2C+ fraction as well were these clonotypes, in a handful of donors.

As to this clonotype: Its antigen is still unknown.

Sequenced sample: blood T cells: a sorted CD56 or NKG2C T cell subset, CD4+ or CD8+ T cells, or bulk PBMC T cells (not recorded which). The chain joins TRBV7-9 to TRBJ1-1. The receptor's source is a woman between 50 and 59 years old in good health. CDR3 residues: CASSDKNTEAFF.